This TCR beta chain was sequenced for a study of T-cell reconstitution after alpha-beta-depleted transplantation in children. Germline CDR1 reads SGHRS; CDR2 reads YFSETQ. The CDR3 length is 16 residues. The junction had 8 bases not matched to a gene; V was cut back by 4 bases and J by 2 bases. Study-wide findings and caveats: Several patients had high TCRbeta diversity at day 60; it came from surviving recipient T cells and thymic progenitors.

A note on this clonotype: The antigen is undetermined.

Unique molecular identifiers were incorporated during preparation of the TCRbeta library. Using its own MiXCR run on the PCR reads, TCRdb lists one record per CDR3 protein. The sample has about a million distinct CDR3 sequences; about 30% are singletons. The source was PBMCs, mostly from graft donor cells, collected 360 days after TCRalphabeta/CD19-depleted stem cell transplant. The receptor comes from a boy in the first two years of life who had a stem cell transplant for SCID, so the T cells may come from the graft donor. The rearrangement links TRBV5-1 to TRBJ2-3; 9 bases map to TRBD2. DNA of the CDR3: TGCGCCAGCAGCCGGGTGCTAGCGGGGTTCACAGATACGCAGTATTTT. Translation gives CASSRVLAGFTDTQYF.